The entry that follows covers one T cell receptor beta chain sequence. The junction departs from the called germline gene at one end, perhaps through a read error. The data are from a study of T cell changes during pregnancy in multiple sclerosis. Clones were read by immunoSEQ multiplex PCR, and TCRdb kept only the in-frame ones, dropping some. The sample comprises some 38,000 clones, around nine tenths of which are singletons, and 0.55% to 0.7% rests with the top ten. From germline, CDR1 is SSHAT and CDR2 FNYEAQ (reference sequence). The CDR3 contains 16 residues. The gene calls are TRBV7-7 and TRBJ2-2; 16 nucleotides match TRBD2. The TCR was taken from a female donor in good health, enrolled as a control in a pregnancy study. The source material was CD4+ T cells from peripheral blood mononuclear cells, sampled in the second trimester of pregnancy. CDR3: CASSRGTSGGARELFF. As DNA, the CDR3 is TGTGCTAGCAGCCGCGGGACTAGCGGGGGGGCGCGGGAGCTGTTTTTT. Full variable domain (remainder filled in from reference TRBV7-7 and TRBJ2-2): GAGVSQSPRYKVTKRGQDVTLRCDPISSHATLYWYQQALGQGPEFLTYFNYEAQPDKSGLPSDRFSAERPEGSISTLTIQRTEQRDSAMYRCASSRGTSGGARELFFGEGSRLTVL.